This T cell receptor beta chain was captured by sequencing in a study of blood T cell repertoires in COVID-19. Original processing notes: For nucleated cells, counts were estimated from reference gene primer amplification. The assay was immunoSEQ multiplex PCR, and TCRdb's table has in-frame clones only and misses some. V, J and clone size reflect that table, while D and trimming were determined from the DNA. The sample carries over 20,000 clones, around 72% recorded once. V trimming: 0 bases; J trimming: 0 bases; junction bases outside the gene matches: 3. Germline V CDR1 and CDR2: SGHKS, YYEKEE (reference sequence). CDR3 length equals 15 residues. This clone showed up just a few times. Other DNA sequences in this sample translate to the same CDR3.

Sequences were obtained from peripheral blood. This rearrangement joins TRBV5-5 to TRBJ2-7, with TRBD2 identical over 7 bases. This clonotype originated in a woman at least 80 years old with acute or convalescent COVID-19. CDR3 in DNA: TGTGCCAGCAGCTTGGTTGGGACTACCTCCTACGAGCAGTACTTC. Translated, it gives CASSLVGTTSYEQYF.